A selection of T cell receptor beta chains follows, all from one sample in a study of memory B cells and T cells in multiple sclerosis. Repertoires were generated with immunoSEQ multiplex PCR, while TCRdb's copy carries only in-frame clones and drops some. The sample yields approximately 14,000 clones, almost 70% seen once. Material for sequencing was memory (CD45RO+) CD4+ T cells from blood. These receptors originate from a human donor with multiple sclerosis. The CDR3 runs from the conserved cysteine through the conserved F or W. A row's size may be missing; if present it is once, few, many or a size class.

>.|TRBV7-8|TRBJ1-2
CASSFPGKDYGYTF
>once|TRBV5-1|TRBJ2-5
CASSQMTGVQETQYF
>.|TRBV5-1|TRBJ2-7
CASSLAKLAGAEQYF
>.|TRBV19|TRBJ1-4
CASAGTQGEKLFF
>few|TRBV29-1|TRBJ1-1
CSVEANPGSEAFF
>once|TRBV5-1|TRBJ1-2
CASSSTVLQGYGYTF
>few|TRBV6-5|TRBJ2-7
CASKRGAEQYF
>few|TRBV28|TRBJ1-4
CASGREDEKLFF
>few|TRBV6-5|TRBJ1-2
CASSYTLVGGNYGYTF
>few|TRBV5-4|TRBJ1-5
CASSLGGNNQPQHF
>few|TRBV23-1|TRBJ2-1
CASSQYVTSGVYEQFF
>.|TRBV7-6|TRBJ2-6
CASSSGEISGANVLTF
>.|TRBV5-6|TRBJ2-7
CASSVGHSSYEQYF
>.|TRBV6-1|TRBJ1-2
CASSRSDRGYGYTF
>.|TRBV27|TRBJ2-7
CASSKTGFKHEQYF
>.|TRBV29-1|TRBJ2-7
CSAETDSYEQYF
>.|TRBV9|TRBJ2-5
CASSVAGQETQYF
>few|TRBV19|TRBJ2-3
CASKPSGFTDTQYF
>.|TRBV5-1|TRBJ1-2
CASSSGLAGGGYTF
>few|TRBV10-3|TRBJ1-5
CAAGTGVGNQPQHF
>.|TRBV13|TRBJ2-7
CASTLGDRVYEQYF
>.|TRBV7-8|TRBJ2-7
CVSSLDPRYSYEQYF
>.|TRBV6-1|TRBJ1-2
CASTDTTYGYTF
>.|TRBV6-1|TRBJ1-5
CASILQGPNQPQHF
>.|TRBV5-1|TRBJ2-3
CASSSPNARDINTQYF